This T cell receptor (beta chain) stems from a study of CD8 T cells in ankylosing spondylitis. Findings and caveats of the study: Those disease-linked clones were CD8+; they were also relatively rare in peripheral blood. The study looked at matched synovial fluid samples from ankylosing spondylitis patients. Disease-linked clones were reported to be significantly enriched there. There were earlier reports of some motif variants in reactive arthritis synovial fluid and blood.

Quantitative 5'-RACE with molecular barcodes produced the TCR beta libraries. TCRdb re-called the 5' RACE reads through MiXCR, storing one row per CDR3 protein. The sample holds approximately 200,000 distinct CDR3 sequences, about 13% seen once. This clonotype was seen more than once but under ten times. What it binds is unknown. The CDR3 is made up of 15 amino acids. The germline V gene has CDR1 SGHVS and CDR2 FQNEAQ. V gave up 3 bases and J gave up 5 bases, with 16 bases separating them. The receptor comes from a male donor with ankylosing spondylitis or in good health (not recorded which). The sequencing input was blood, either unsorted or a sorted T cell fraction (not recorded which). The chain couples TRBV7-8 to TRBJ2-5; D is uncertain. Here the CDR3 reads CASSLLVRSRETQYF. The CDR3, as DNA: TGTGCCAGCAGCTTGTTAGTTCGGAGCCGGGAGACCCAGTACTTC.